The 9 T cell receptor beta chains below all came from one sample that was sequenced in a study of T-cell reconstitution after alpha-beta-depleted transplantation in children. Unique molecular identifiers were incorporated into the prepared TCRbeta library. Each CDR3 protein is one row after TCRdb ran MiXCR on the PCR reads. This sample yields roughly 200,000 distinct CDR3 sequences, of which about 14% are seen a single time; approximately 13% belongs to the top ten. The sample consisted of PBMCs from the stem cell graft donor, taken from the stem cell graft. Receptor source: a human donor who donated a stem cell graft to a child with acute lymphoblastic leukemia.

The gene calls are TRBV23-1 and TRBJ2-7; the D is unclear. TRBV23-1 carries the ORF label, with uncertain function. Deletions cut 0 bases from V and 5 bases from J, with 14 bases between. The CDR3 has 15 amino acids. The CDR3 DNA is TGCGCCAGCAGTCAATCGGAAAGCGCCCGCGACGAGCAGTACTTC. Translation gives CASSQSESARDEQYF.

This clonotype was seen ten or more times. V gene TRBV12-3 or TRBV12-4 combines with J gene TRBJ2-3, with 8 bases identical to TRBD2. The CDR3 sequence is 16 residues long. Trimming at V came to 6 bases and at J to 2 bases, leaving 10 bases not matched to a gene. CDR3 region: CASRPGLGYSTDTQYF. The DNA of the CDR3 is TGTGCCAGCAGACCGGGACTAGGGTATTCCACAGATACGCAGTATTTT.

This clonotype occurred many times. The chain links TRBV29-1 to TRBJ2-5; no clear D. Trimming took off 2 bases at V and 5 bases at J, with 6 bases between the two ends. The length of the CDR3 is 11 residues. Germline CDR1 and CDR2: SQVTM and ANQGSEA. This CDR3 is CSVEMGETQYF. The CDR3 bases are TGCAGCGTTGAAATGGGGGAGACCCAGTACTTC.

A single count supports this clonotype. This may be a read error, as it is one base from a much larger clone. The V gene is TRBV7-9, the J gene TRBJ2-5; D is possibly TRBD2 (6 bases). Trimming removed 8 bases at V and 5 bases at J, with 9 bases between. CDR3 length: 11 amino acids. Germline V gives CDR1 SEHNR, CDR2 FQNEAQ (reference sequence). The CDR3 region is CASAAGETQYF. The CDR3 region has the DNA TGTGCCAGCGCTGCGGGGGAGACCCAGTACTTC.

This clonotype came up many times. The rearrangement uses TRBV4-1 and TRBJ1-2, with D possibly being TRBD1 (5 bases). Trimming took 0 bases from V and 7 from J, leaving 15 bases between them. The CDR3 is 15 residues long. Germline V gene lookup returns CDR1 MGHRA and CDR2 YSYEKL. CDR3 loop: CASSQDPGGKFGYTF. CDR3 sequence (DNA): TGCGCCAGCAGCCAAGATCCGGGGGGGAAGTTTGGCTACACCTTC.

This clonotype showed up many times. The rearrangement uses TRBV12-3 or TRBV12-4 and TRBJ2-5; D is uncertain. The V gene lost 3 bases and the J gene lost 1 base, with 15 bases spanning the gap. The CDR3 extends over 16 amino acids. CDR3: CASSLGLFRVQETQYF. The CDR3 DNA follows: TGTGCCAGCAGTTTGGGTTTGTTTAGGGTCCAAGAGACCCAGTACTTC.

This clonotype was seen ten or more times. This chain links TRBV5-6 with TRBJ2-3; no clear D. Trimming left V 6 bases short and J 0 bases short, with 14 bases between. Looked up from germline, CDR1 is SGHDT and CDR2 is YYEEEE. This CDR3 is 15 amino acids long. The CDR3 reads CASNFWASSTDTQYF. CDR3 DNA: TGTGCCAGCAACTTTTGGGCCTCTAGCACAGATACGCAGTATTTT.

The chain uses TRBV12-3 or TRBV12-4 and TRBJ1-5; no definite D call. V lost 7 bases and J 0 bases, leaving 7 bases between the germline ends. The CDR3 length is 13 residues. CDR3 coding DNA: TGTGCCAGCAAGTCGGATAGCAATCAGCCCCAGCATTTT. Translating gives CASKSDSNQPQHF.

Ten or more counts support this clonotype. This chain joins TRBV12-3 or TRBV12-4 and TRBJ2-1, with D hard to call. The V gene lost 7 bases and the J gene lost 3 bases, with 16 bases spanning the gap. The CDR3 length is 15 residues. CDR3 nucleotide sequence: TGTGCCAGCACAATTAGAAGGAGTGACTACAATGAGCAGTTCTTC. Residues: CASTIRRSDYNEQFF.